The 16 T cell receptor beta chains below were found in one sample sequenced in a study of tumor-infiltrating lymphocytes in glioblastoma multiforme. Three nested ARM-PCR rounds with V-beta and C-beta primers built TCRB libraries. TCRdb re-derived calls from the multiplex PCR reads in MiXCR, one entry per CDR3 protein. The data contain fewer than 40,000 distinct CDR3 sequences, approximately 66% of them singletons. Input material: brain tumor tissue. Receptors were obtained from a male donor with glioblastoma.

The chain employs TRBV2 and TRBJ2-7, with D hard to call. V lost 6 bases and J lost 0, with 6 bases in between. This CDR3 region has 12 residues. CDR1 SNHLY and CDR2 FYNNEI come from the germline V gene. The DNA for the CDR3 is TGTGCCAGCAGCTCCTTCTCCTACGAGCAGTACTTC. Its translation: CASSSFSYEQYF.

This clonotype appeared many times. The chain combines TRBV6-5 with TRBJ2-1; D ambiguous. The CDR3 runs to 15 residues. In germline, CDR1 is MNHEY, CDR2 SVGAGI. V shed 5 bases and J shed 0 bases, with 11 bases lying between them. CDR3: CASSGSLSSYNEQFF. DNA of the CDR3: TGTGCCAGCAGTGGAAGCCTTAGCTCCTACAATGAGCAGTTCTTC.

About this clonotype itself: Sequence at one end of the junction differs from germline and may be a read error. The rearrangement links TRBV30 to TRBJ2-1; weak D call: TRBD1 (5 bases). CDR1 is GTSNPN and CDR2 is SVGIG in the germline V gene (reference sequence). The CDR3 is made up of 12 amino acids. For the CDR3, the DNA is TGTGTCTGGAGTTACAGGTACAGTGAGCAGTTCTTC. It yields the protein CVWSYRYSEQFF.

About this clonotype: Since no conserved phenylalanine or tryptophan closes the CDR3, a read error is the likely cause. This CDR3 is CASSLTRGEQYL. The CDR3 DNA sequence: TGTGCCAGCAGTTTAACACGTGGGGAGCAGTACCTC. The gene calls are TRBV28 and TRBJ2-7, with D hard to call. CDR1 and CDR2 from the germline V gene are MDHEN and SYDVKM. This CDR3 spans 12 amino acids. V was cut by 2 bases and J by 7 bases, with 9 bases left in between.

This clonotype was observed a handful of times. One junction end does not reproduce the germline sequence, and a read error may be involved. The V call is TRBV29-1, the J call TRBJ2-3; perhaps TRBD2 as D (6 bases). CDR3 length: 14 residues. CDR1 SQVTM and CDR2 ANQGSEA come from the germline V gene. The chain's CDR3 is CSVNFGRSIDTQYF. CDR3 DNA sequence: TGCAGCGTGAACTTTGGGAGGAGCATAGATACGCAGTATTTT.

As concerns this clonotype: Here the CDR3 omits its conserved ending phenylalanine or tryptophan, so a read error is the likely source. The rearrangement uses TRBV12-3 or TRBV12-4 and TRBJ2-3, with 10 bases that match TRBD2. This CDR3 comprises 15 residues. Here the CDR3 DNA reads TGTGCCAGCACTTTAGCGGGAGGCGGGACAGATACGCAGTATTTG. Protein: CASTLAGGGTDTQYL.

A remark on this clonotype: Since a much larger clone is just one base distant, this may be a read error. The conserved phenylalanine or tryptophan normally closing the CDR3 is absent here, so this likely arose from a read error. This rearrangement joins TRBV7-9 to TRBJ2-1, with D unresolved. The CDR3 runs to 14 residues. Trimming stripped 5 bases from V and 7 bases from J, with 15 bases between. The V gene's germline CDR1 is SEHNR and CDR2 FQNEAQ (reference sequence). As DNA, the CDR3 is TGTGCCAGCAGCCCCCTACTGATGCCGAATGAGCAGTTCCTC. Translation: CASSPLLMPNEQFL.

Ten or more counts support this clonotype. V gene TRBV5-8 combines with J gene TRBJ1-2, with D maybe TRBD1 (5 bases). Germline assignment: CDR1 SGHTS and CDR2 YDEGEE. Trimming removed 4 bases at V and 2 bases at J, with 12 bases between. This CDR3 spans 14 amino acids. Here the CDR3 DNA reads TGTGCCAGCAGCACTTCGACAGAGAACTATGGCTACACCTTC. This codes for CASSTSTENYGYTF.

Points on this clonotype: Germline and junction disagree at one end, which may indicate a read error. The chain employs TRBV10-3 and TRBJ2-7, with TRBD2 as a possible D gene (5 bases). The CDR3 has 14 amino acids. Germline V CDR1 and CDR2: ENHRY, SYGVKD. CDR3 sequence (DNA): TGTGCCATCAGTGATACCGCGAGGGCCTACGAGCAGTGCTTC. Protein sequence: CAISDTARAYEQCF.

At least ten counts were recorded for this clonotype. V usage is TRBV12-3 or TRBV12-4 and J usage is TRBJ1-1; 7 nucleotides line up with TRBD1. Losses at the gene ends were 5 bases for V and 7 bases for J; bases not matched to a gene: 4. This CDR3 contains 12 residues. The CDR3 DNA is TGTGCCAGCAGTCCGACAGGGAGTGAAGCTTTCTTT. It specifies CASSPTGSEAFF.

This chain links TRBV6-5 with TRBJ2-7, with TRBD1 identical over 9 bases. The CDR3 loop spans 15 amino acids. V was pared by 2 bases and J by 1 base, with 3 bases of the junction left unmatched. CDR1 is MNHEY and CDR2 is SVGAGI in the germline V gene. CDR3 DNA: TGTGCCAGCAGTTACACAGGGGGCAGGTCCTACGAGCAGTACTTC. Translating it yields CASSYTGGRSYEQYF.

The J gene is TRBJ2-1, the V gene TRBV4-1; the D gene is possibly TRBD2 (6 bases). The V end lost 1 base, the J end lost 9 bases, and 19 bases lay between the germline ends. Germline values: CDR1 MGHRA, CDR2 YSYEKL. The CDR3 is made up of 16 amino acids. The CDR3 sequence: CASSQGGAGTHSEQFF. CDR3 coding DNA: TGCGCCAGCAGCCAAGGCGGGGCAGGGACCCACAGTGAGCAGTTCTTC.

This clonotype was counted ten times or more. V gene TRBV6-6 combines with J gene TRBJ1-2, with D hard to call. Trimming shortened V by 7 bases and J by 8 bases, and 23 bases separated the two germline ends. The CDR3 length is 15 residues. CDR1 and CDR2 from the germline V gene are MNHNY and SVGAGI (reference sequence). Here the CDR3 reads CASTQYGQSTMGYTF. CDR3 in DNA: TGTGCCAGCACCCAATACGGTCAGAGTACTATGGGCTACACCTTC.

V and J are TRBV4-1 and TRBJ1-3, with 9 bases matching TRBD1. The CDR3 loop spans 13 amino acids. V dropped 8 bases and J dropped 4; count of bases not matched to a gene: 3. Per germline, CDR1 MGHRA and CDR2 YSYEKL. CDR3 DNA sequence: TGCGCCAGCCGACAGGGGGTCGGAAACACCATATATTTT. Its protein product is CASRQGVGNTIYF.

This clonotype was counted many times. V is TRBV5-6 and J is TRBJ2-7; 10 bases are a match to TRBD2. Trimming took 2 bases from V and 6 from J; bases not matched to a gene: 5. Germline V gene data show CDR1 as SGHDT and CDR2 as YYEEEE. The CDR3 covers 14 residues. DNA of the CDR3: TGTGCCAGCAGCTTAGGGACTAGCGTATCCGAGCAGTACTTC. This translates into CASSLGTSVSEQYF.

V gene TRBV12-3 or TRBV12-4 combines with J gene TRBJ2-7, with 7 bases that match TRBD1. V shed 4 bases, J shed 6 bases, and the junction held 6 bases outside the gene matches. The CDR3 is made up of 13 amino acids. Here the CDR3 DNA reads TGTGCCAGCAGTTCCACAGGGGTGGGCGAGCAGTACTTC. Translated, it gives CASSSTGVGEQYF.